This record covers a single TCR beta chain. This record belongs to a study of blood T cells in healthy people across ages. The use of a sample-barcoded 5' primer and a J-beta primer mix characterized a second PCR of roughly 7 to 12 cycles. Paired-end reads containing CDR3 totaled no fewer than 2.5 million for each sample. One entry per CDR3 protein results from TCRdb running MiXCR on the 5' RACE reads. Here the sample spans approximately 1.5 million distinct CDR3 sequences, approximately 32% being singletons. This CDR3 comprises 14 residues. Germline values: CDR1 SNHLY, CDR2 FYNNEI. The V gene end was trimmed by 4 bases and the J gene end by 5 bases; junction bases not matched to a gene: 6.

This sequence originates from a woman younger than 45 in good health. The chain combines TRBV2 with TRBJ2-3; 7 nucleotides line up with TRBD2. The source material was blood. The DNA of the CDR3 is TGTGCCAGCAGTGGGAGCGGGGCTGGAGATACGCAGTATTTT. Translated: CASSGSGAGDTQYF.